This T cell receptor beta chain is drawn from a study of cytomegalovirus exposure and HLA in healthy donors. Whole-study results and caveats: Testing in vitro showed a few CMV-associated chains specific for CMV antigens. On later analysis, the bulk of CMV-associated TCR beta chains appeared to be HLA-restricted. Sequences of the TCR beta chain were said to predict the HLA-A and HLA-B alleles of most subjects accurately. Donor immune exposure was known only as CMV serostatus.

Primers: 60 Vbeta forward and 13 Jbeta reverse. Repertoires were generated with immunoSEQ multiplex PCR, while TCRdb's copy carries only in-frame clones and drops some. The data contain some 99,000 clones, 76% of them singletons. A few counts support this clone. Its antigen is not known. Per germline, CDR1 SGHAT and CDR2 FQNNGV. The J segment lost 5 bases and the V segment lost 1 base, leaving 7 bases of the junction unmatched. The CDR3 is 16 amino acids. The clonotype was recovered from a middle-aged man in good health and CMV-seronegative. The chain employs TRBV11-2 and TRBJ2-1; 8 bases fit TRBD2. The source material was PBMCs. The CDR3 loop is CASSLAFGTRNNEQFF. CDR3 nucleotide sequence: TGTGCCAGCAGCTTAGCATTCGGGACTAGAAACAATGAGCAGTTCTTC.